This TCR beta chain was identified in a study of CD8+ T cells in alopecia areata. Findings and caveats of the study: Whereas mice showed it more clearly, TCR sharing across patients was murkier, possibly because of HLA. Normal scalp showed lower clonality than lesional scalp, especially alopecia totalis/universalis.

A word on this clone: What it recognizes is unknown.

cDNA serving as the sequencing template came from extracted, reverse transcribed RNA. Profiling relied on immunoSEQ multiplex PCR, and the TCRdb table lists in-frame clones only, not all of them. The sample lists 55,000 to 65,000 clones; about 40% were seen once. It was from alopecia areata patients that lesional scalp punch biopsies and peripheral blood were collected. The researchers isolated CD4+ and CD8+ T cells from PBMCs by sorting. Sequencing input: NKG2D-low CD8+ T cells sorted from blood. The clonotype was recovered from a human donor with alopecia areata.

The CDR3 is CASSLTSGSLYEQYF. CDR3 bases: TGTGCCAGCAGTTTAACTAGCGGGAGTCTCTACGAGCAGTACTTC. The chain is built from TRBV28 and TRBJ2-7, with 11 nucleotides matching TRBD2. Germline V CDR1 and CDR2: MDHEN, SYDVKM. Losses at the gene ends were 2 bases for V and 3 bases for J; bases not matched to a gene: 3. CDR3 length equals 15 residues.